This TCR beta chain was documented in a study of blood T cell repertoires in COVID-19. CDR3 length: 14 amino acids. In germline, CDR1 is SGHAT, CDR2 FQNNGV. Trimming left V 4 bases short and J 5 bases short, with 14 bases between. Method: immunoSEQ multiplex PCR; TCRdb's copy keeps in-frame clones and lacks some. Among about 120,000 clones, over 80% were seen once, and the ten largest hold about 0.8%. This chain joins TRBV11-2 and TRBJ2-5; maybe TRBD2 (5 bases). Sequences were obtained from peripheral blood. The clonotype comes from a woman in her seventies with acute or convalescent COVID-19. The CDR3 region has the DNA TGTGCCAGCAGCTCGCTACTAGTGAGTGAGACCCAGTACTTC. Translation: CASSSLLVSETQYF.